This T cell receptor (beta chain) was recorded in a study of blood T cell repertoires in COVID-19. Overall study context: Researchers got acute and convalescent COVID-19 samples from the United States, Italy and Spain. The cDNA or gDNA used as material had been derived from T cells, B-cell-depleted T cells, or PBMCs.

In the original workflow: Estimated nucleated cell counts came from reference gene primer amplification. TCRdb keeps only in-frame clones here, not all; method: immunoSEQ multiplex PCR. For V, J and clone size, that table is used; D and trimming come from the DNA. Of around 63,000 clones in the sample, around 70% are singletons; the top ten hold around 19%. In its sample, this clone was seen a few times. The length of the CDR3 is 15 residues. The germline gives CDR1 LNHDA, CDR2 SQIVND (reference sequence). V lost 5 bases and J 3 bases, leaving 16 bases between the germline ends. This chain uses TRBV19 with TRBJ1-2; D gene ambiguous. Sequencing was done on a sample of peripheral blood. This receptor was taken from a woman aged 50 to 60 with active or convalescent COVID-19. The CDR3 sequence is CASSYGPPEDYGYTF. The DNA for the CDR3 is TGTGCCAGTAGTTACGGGCCGCCGGAGGACTATGGCTACACCTTC. The whole variable domain, filled in from reference TRBV19 and TRBJ1-2, reads DGGITQSPKYLFRKEGQNVTLSCEQNLNHDAMYWYRQDPGQGLRLIYYSQIVNDFQKGDIAEGYSVSREKKESFPLTVTSAQKNPTAFYLCASSYGPPEDYGYTFGSGTRLTVV.